This T cell receptor beta chain was sequenced during a study of PD-1 blockade in classical Hodgkin lymphoma. Study-level findings and limits: What drove the repertoire differences, possibly disease activity or prior therapy, has not been defined. Baseline TCR diversity was reportedly lower in newly diagnosed patients than in healthy donors. It was reported as lower still in relapsed/refractory patients.

About this clone itself: What it binds is not known.

Time point denoted: cycle 4 day 1 (C4D1), after more than 5 weeks of nivolumab. In every patient, relapse followed autologous stem cell transplantation, while exposure to brentuximab vedotin differed. Thawed PBMCs were subjected to magnetic negative selection, which yielded isolated CD8+ T cells. CDR3 length: 16 amino acids. Per the germline V gene, CDR1 is SEHNR and CDR2 is FQNEAQ (reference sequence). Losses at the gene ends were 3 bases for V and 3 bases for J; bases not matched to a gene: 7. Assay: immunoSEQ multiplex PCR; the TCRdb copy retains only in-frame clones and omits some. Of 6,000 to 8,000 clones listed, roughly 77% were seen once; the top ten hold approximately 30%.

This TCR was recovered from a human donor with classical Hodgkin lymphoma. The sequencing used CD8+ T cells from blood, collected before the fourth cycle of nivolumab. The chain joins TRBV7-9 to TRBJ2-3; 9 bases line up with TRBD1. CDR3 amino acids: CASSLVQGAVTDTQYF. The CDR3 nucleotides read TGTGCCAGCAGCTTGGTACAGGGGGCAGTAACAGATACGCAGTATTTT.